The present T cell receptor (beta chain) was sequenced within a study of blood T cell repertoires in COVID-19. Under the authors' procedure: By means of reference gene primer amplification, nucleated cell counts were estimated. TCRdb keeps only in-frame clones here, not all; method: immunoSEQ multiplex PCR. V and J calls plus clone size are reproduced from that table; the DNA served to infer D and trimming. The sample yields 270,000 or so clones, roughly 86% seen once. During active infection, Seattle patients enrolled and were then monitored through disease. Per germline, CDR1 MDHEN and CDR2 SYDVKM. CDR3 length: 14 amino acids. Trimming stripped 4 bases from V and 3 bases from J, with 9 bases between.

The sample comprised peripheral blood. This clonotype originated in a woman in her twenties or thirties with COVID-19, enrolled during active disease. The J gene is TRBJ1-4, the V gene TRBV28; D might be TRBD1 (6 bases). The CDR3 sequence is CASSSQGPNEKLFF. DNA of the CDR3: TGTGCCAGCAGTTCCCAGGGGCCTAATGAAAAACTGTTTTTT.